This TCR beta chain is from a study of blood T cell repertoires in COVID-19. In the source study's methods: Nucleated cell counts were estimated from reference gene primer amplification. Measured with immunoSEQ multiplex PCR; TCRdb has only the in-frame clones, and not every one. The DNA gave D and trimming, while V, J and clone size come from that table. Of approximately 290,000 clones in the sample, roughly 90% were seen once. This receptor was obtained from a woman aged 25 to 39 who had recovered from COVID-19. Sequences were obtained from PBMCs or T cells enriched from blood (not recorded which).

The CDR3 is CASALMAGYGYTF. The CDR3 coding sequence is TGTGCCAGTGCCTTGATGGCAGGCTATGGCTACACCTTC. This sequence joins TRBV19 and TRBJ1-2; D unresolved. CDR1 is LNHDA, CDR2 SQIVND, per germline (reference sequence). The length of the CDR3 is 13 residues. The V and J ends lost 8 bases and 4 bases respectively, with 14 bases between them. The full variable domain, completed using reference TRBV19 and TRBJ1-2, is DGGITQSPKYLFRKEGQNVTLSCEQNLNHDAMYWYRQDPGQGLRLIYYSQIVNDFQKGDIAEGYSVSREKKESFPLTVTSAQKNPTAFYLCASALMAGYGYTFGSGTRLTVV.